These 9 T cell receptor beta chains were sequenced from one sample in a study of cytomegalovirus exposure and HLA in healthy donors. PCR employed 60 Vbeta and 13 Jbeta primers. The assay was immunoSEQ multiplex PCR, and TCRdb's table has in-frame clones only and misses some. The repertoire holds 110,000 to 150,000 clones, with nearly 80% as singletons. Material for sequencing was PBMCs. These receptors all come from a male donor in good health and CMV-seronegative.

Concerning this clone itself: Different DNA sequences within this sample yield the same CDR3. The chain uses TRBV15 and TRBJ2-1; a possible D gene is TRBD2 (5 bases). Germline V gene data show CDR1 as LNHNV and CDR2 as YYDKDF (reference sequence). V was trimmed by 3 bases and J by 2 bases, leaving 11 bases between them. The CDR3 is made up of 15 amino acids. DNA of the CDR3: TGTGCCACCAGCAGGGCTGAGGGCGCCTACAATGAGCAGTTCTTC. Its translation is CATSRAEGAYNEQFF.

This clone was seen once. The rearrangement uses TRBV28 and TRBJ2-7, with 8 positions matching TRBD1. Germline lookup yields CDR1 MDHEN and CDR2 SYDVKM. V shed 5 bases and J 7 bases; nucleotides not matched to a gene: 10. The CDR3 extends over 14 amino acids. CDR3 bases: TGTGCCAGCAGTATCCGGACAGGGAGGAGGGAGCAGTACTTC. Translated: CASSIRTGRREQYF. The whole variable domain, filled in from reference TRBV28 and TRBJ2-7, reads DVKVTQSSRYLVKRTGEKVFLECVQDMDHENMFWYRQDPGLGLRLIYFSYDVKMKEKGDIPEGYSVSREKKERFSLILESASTNQTSMYLCASSIRTGRREQYFGPGTRLTVT.

The gene calls are TRBV18 and TRBJ1-2, with no clear D. CDR1 and CDR2 from the germline V gene are KGHSH and LQKENI. Trimming removed 6 bases from V and 8 bases from J, with 13 bases in between. The CDR3 length is 12 residues. CDR3 bases: TGTGCCAGCTCCCCCGGCCCCGGGGGCTACACCTTC. This encodes CASSPGPGGYTF. The variable domain in full, completed from reference TRBV18 and TRBJ1-2, reads NAGVMQNPRHLVRRRGQEARLRCSPMKGHSHVYWYRQLPEEGLKFMVYLQKENIIDESGMPKERFSAEFPKEGPSILRIQQVVRGDSAAYFCASSPGPGGYTFGSGTRLTVV.

The rearrangement joins TRBV7-9 to TRBJ1-4, with 7 bases identical to TRBD1. The CDR3 spans 16 residues. V trimming: 0 bases; J trimming: 0 bases; junction bases outside the gene matches: 1. The germline V gene has CDR1 SEHNR and CDR2 FQNEAQ (reference sequence). The CDR3 loop reads CASSLATGATNEKLFF. Written as DNA, the CDR3 is TGTGCCAGCAGCTTAGCTACAGGGGCAACTAATGAAAAACTGTTTTTT.

The chain is built from TRBV30 and TRBJ1-2, with TRBD1 as a possible D gene (6 bases). V lost 2 bases, J lost 6 bases, and 13 bases lay in between. The CDR3 has 13 amino acids. Germline values: CDR1 GTSNPN, CDR2 SVGIG (reference sequence). The CDR3 spells CAWSSGTRDGYTF. The CDR3 DNA sequence: TGTGCCTGGAGTTCCGGGACAAGGGATGGCTACACCTTC.

The V and J genes are TRBV6-5 and TRBJ1-3, with D possibly matching TRBD1 (5 bases). The CDR3 extends over 15 amino acids. Germline V gives CDR1 MNHEY, CDR2 SVGAGI. Trimming removed 6 bases from V and 0 bases from J, with 12 bases in between. CDR3 sequence reads: CASSSRDFSGNTIYF. CDR3 nucleotide sequence: TGTGCCAGCAGCTCCAGGGATTTCTCTGGAAACACCATATATTTT.

This sequence joins TRBV5-1 and TRBJ2-5, with TRBD1 matching 12 bases. The junction had 9 bases not matched to a gene; V was cut back by 4 bases and J by 2 bases. This CDR3 has 17 amino acids. Germline-derived CDR1 and CDR2 are SGHRS and YFSETQ. The CDR3 loop reads CASSLGTGGRVQETQYF. CDR3 nucleotides: TGCGCCAGCAGCCTCGGGACAGGGGGCCGGGTACAAGAGACCCAGTACTTC.

The chain recombines TRBV29-1 with TRBJ1-2; 8 bases map to TRBD1. V shed 7 bases and J 10 bases; nucleotides not matched to a gene: 8. The CDR3 runs to 11 residues. Per the germline V gene, CDR1 is SQVTM and CDR2 is ANQGSEA. CDR3 DNA: TGCAGCGCCGACAGGGGTGGGGACTACACCTTC. Its translation is CSADRGGDYTF.

The chain combines TRBV9 with TRBJ1-3; the D is unclear. The germline V gene encodes CDR1 SGDLS and CDR2 YYNGEE. Trimming cost V 2 bases and J 1 base, with 4 bases left between them. The CDR3 length is 13 residues. CDR3 nucleotides: TGTGCCAGCAGCGTCACTTCTGGAAACACCATATATTTT. The encoded protein is CASSVTSGNTIYF.